The 23 T cell receptor beta chains below come from one sample, sequenced in a study of cytomegalovirus exposure and HLA in healthy donors. Amplification used 60 Vbeta primers and 13 Jbeta primers. The table came from immunoSEQ multiplex PCR; TCRdb's copy has only in-frame clones and leaves some out. The table includes about 70,000 clones, around 62% detected once. Sequencing was carried out using PBMCs. The receptors were sampled from a man between 25 and 39 years old in good health and CMV-seronegative.

The genes are TRBV7-6 and TRBJ1-4; D might be TRBD1 (5 bases). Trimming cost V 5 bases and J 0 bases, with 13 bases left between them. The CDR3 has 16 amino acids. The germline V gene has CDR1 SGHVS and CDR2 FNYEAQ. The CDR3: CASSPYSGTTNEKLFF. The CDR3 DNA is TGTGCCAGCAGCCCCTATTCAGGGACAACTAATGAAAAACTGTTTTTT.

There are a few counts of this clone. This chain uses TRBV15 with TRBJ2-7; 8 bases map to TRBD1. Trimming cost V 4 bases and J 6 bases; bases outside gene matches: 11. The CDR3 contains 15 residues. The germline gives CDR1 LNHNV, CDR2 YYDKDF (reference sequence). CDR3 nucleotide sequence: TGTGCCACCAGCAACAGGGGGGACGGAGCCTCCGAGCAGTACTTC. It is translated as CATSNRGDGASEQYF.

The rearrangement joins TRBV29-1 to TRBJ2-1, with 7 positions matching TRBD1. J gave up 7 bases and V 8 bases, and 8 bases lay outside the gene matches. This CDR3 spans 12 amino acids. The germline V gene encodes CDR1 SQVTM and CDR2 ANQGSEA. This CDR3 is CSFWTGRNEQFF. The CDR3 nucleotides are TGCAGCTTCTGGACAGGTAGGAATGAGCAGTTCTTC.

The V call is TRBV5-8, the J call TRBJ2-1, with 14 bases lining up with TRBD2. This CDR3 has 16 amino acids. J was trimmed by 5 bases and V by 4 bases; bases with no gene match: 5. Germline loops: CDR1 SGHTS, CDR2 YDEGEE. The CDR3: CASSLGLAGADNEQFF. The CDR3 DNA reads TGTGCCAGCAGCCTGGGACTAGCGGGGGCGGACAATGAGCAGTTCTTC.

The rearrangement uses TRBV7-2 and TRBJ1-1; D is perhaps TRBD1 (5 bases). Looked up from germline, CDR1 is SGHTA and CDR2 is FQGNSA. The V and J ends lost 6 bases and 0 bases respectively, with 8 bases between them. The CDR3 totals 13 residues. CDR3 sequence: CASRQGVNTEAFF. The CDR3 DNA reads TGTGCCAGCAGACAAGGGGTGAACACTGAAGCTTTCTTT.

This chain connects TRBV2 to TRBJ1-6, with D unresolved. Per germline, CDR1 SNHLY and CDR2 FYNNEI. Deletions cut 8 bases from V and 0 bases from J, with 8 bases between. This CDR3 is 14 amino acids long. CDR3 DNA: TGTGCCAGCCTTCGGGACTCCTATAATTCACCCCTCCACTTT. It codes for CASLRDSYNSPLHF. The entire variable domain, with the rest obtained from reference TRBV2 and TRBJ1-6, is as follows: EPEVTQTPSHQVTQMGQEVILRCVPISNHLYFYWYRQILGQKVEFLVSFYNNEISEKSEIFDDQFSVERPDGSNFTLKIRSTKLEDSAMYFCASLRDSYNSPLHFGNGTRLTVT.

J is TRBJ2-1 and V is TRBV6-1; 7 nucleotides line up with TRBD1. Germline CDR1 and CDR2: MNHNS and SASEGT. This CDR3 spans 16 amino acids. The V segment lost 3 bases and the J segment 9 bases; nucleotides outside the gene matches: 14. The CDR3 region has the DNA TGTGCCAGCAGTGAGATTTTCGACAGGGAGTGGGGTGAGCAGTTCTTC. Translated: CASSEIFDREWGEQFF.

The rearrangement links TRBV13 to TRBJ1-1; D may be TRBD1 (5 bases). From germline, CDR1 is PRHDT and CDR2 FYEKMQ (reference sequence). Between the trimmed V and J ends, which lost 5 bases and 1 base, there was a span of 11 bases. This CDR3 has 14 amino acids. Here the CDR3 reads CASSRRGGNTEAFF. The CDR3 nucleotides read TGTGCCAGCAGCCGACGGGGGGGGAACACTGAAGCTTTCTTT.

The gene calls are TRBV29-1 and TRBJ1-6, with 7 bases that match TRBD1. The CDR3 is made up of 13 amino acids. After removal of 6 bases from V and 3 bases from J, the junction contained 2 bases not matched to a gene. Germline loops: CDR1 SQVTM, CDR2 ANQGSEA. CDR3 loop: CSVRDSYNSPLHF. The CDR3 coding sequence is TGCAGCGTCCGGGACAGCTATAATTCACCCCTCCACTTT.

The V and J genes are TRBV6-6 and TRBJ1-1; 8 bases fit TRBD1. Germline lookup yields CDR1 MNHNY and CDR2 SVGAGI (reference sequence). V dropped 4 bases and J dropped 1; count of bases not matched to a gene: 5. The CDR3 has 15 residues. The CDR3 coding sequence is TGTGCCAGCAGTTTCCGGGACAGGAGGAACACTGAAGCTTTCTTT. Translation: CASSFRDRRNTEAFF.

V is TRBV4-1 and J is TRBJ1-6; perhaps TRBD1 as D (6 bases). V lost 5 bases to trimming and J lost 7 bases, with 18 bases between them. CDR3 length: 16 residues. Germline V CDR1 and CDR2: MGHRA, YSYEKL. The CDR3 here is CASSNKHRDGNSPLHF. The CDR3 region has the DNA TGCGCCAGCAGCAACAAGCACAGGGATGGGAATTCACCCCTCCACTTT.

The chain employs TRBV5-1 and TRBJ2-5; 11 bases are a match to TRBD1. V trimming: 4 bases; J trimming: 1 base; junction bases outside the gene matches: 0. Germline V gives CDR1 SGHRS, CDR2 YFSETQ. The CDR3 is made up of 14 amino acids. The CDR3 DNA reads TGCGCCAGCAGCGGGACAGGGGGCCAAGAGACCCAGTACTTC. Protein product: CASSGTGGQETQYF.

This sequence joins TRBV5-1 and TRBJ1-6, with 8 bases lining up with TRBD1. The CDR3 is 14 residues long. Germline values: CDR1 SGHRS, CDR2 YFSETQ. The J segment lost 6 bases and the V segment lost 4 bases, leaving 3 bases of the junction unmatched. The DNA for the CDR3 is TGCGCCAGCAGCGGAGACAGGGGTAATTCACCCCTCCACTTT. This translates into CASSGDRGNSPLHF.

This chain uses TRBV7-9 with TRBJ1-6; maybe TRBD1 (5 bases). Trimming stripped 6 bases from V and 8 bases from J, with 17 bases between. CDR3 length equals 15 residues. Germline V lookup: CDR1 SEHNR, CDR2 FQNEAQ (reference sequence). CDR3 loop: CASSSPATGHSPLHF. The CDR3 region has the DNA TGTGCCAGCAGTTCCCCGGCCACAGGTCATTCACCCCTCCACTTT.

V gene TRBV6-5 combines with J gene TRBJ2-7, with a tentative D call TRBD1 (5 bases). The CDR3 extends over 12 amino acids. The germline V gene has CDR1 MNHEY and CDR2 SVGAGI. V shed 6 bases and J shed 3 bases, with 9 bases lying between them. CDR3 amino acids: CASSAQGYEQYF. In nucleotides, the CDR3 is TGTGCCAGCAGCGCCCAGGGCTACGAGCAGTACTTC.

CDR3 protein: CASSESGQGIGTEAFF. The CDR3 DNA reads as TGTGCCAGCAGTGAAAGCGGACAGGGGATTGGCACTGAAGCTTTCTTT. This sequence joins TRBV25-1 and TRBJ1-1; 9 bases agree with TRBD1. This CDR3 spans 16 amino acids. Germline V gene data show CDR1 as MGHDK and CDR2 as SYGVNS. Germline trimming cut 2 bases from V and 4 bases from J; bases unmatched to any gene: 8. Full variable domain (rest looked up from reference TRBV25-1 and TRBJ1-1): EADIYQTPRYLVIGTGKKITLECSQTMGHDKMYWYQQDPGMELHLIHYSYGVNSTEKGDLSSESTVSRIRTEHFPLTLESARPSHTSQYLCASSESGQGIGTEAFFGQGTRLTVV.

The gene calls are TRBV7-8 and TRBJ2-5; 7 nucleotides match TRBD2. From germline, CDR1 is SGHVS and CDR2 FQNEAQ. Trimming took 0 bases from V and 7 from J; bases not matched to a gene: 8. The CDR3 is 15 amino acids. CDR3 sequence (DNA): TGTGCCAGCAGCTTAGCTTTCTGGGGGGGTGGGACCCAGTACTTC. It encodes CASSLAFWGGGTQYF.

The chain recombines TRBV30 with TRBJ2-7; 13 bases are shared with TRBD2. The V segment lost 5 bases and the J segment 7 bases; nucleotides outside the gene matches: 8. The CDR3 is 14 amino acids. Per the germline V gene, CDR1 is GTSNPN and CDR2 is SVGIG (reference sequence). The CDR3 DNA sequence: TGTGCCTGGGGCACTAGCGGGGGGGCAAAGGAGCAGTACTTC. Translating it yields CAWGTSGGAKEQYF.

This clone was picked up a small number of times. The chain recombines TRBV5-1 with TRBJ1-2, with D tentatively TRBD1 (6 bases). The CDR3 runs 14 residues. Germline V CDR1 and CDR2: SGHRS, YFSETQ. Deletions cut 3 bases from V and 6 bases from J, with 15 bases between. The DNA for the CDR3 is TGCGCCAGCAGCTCGCCGGACAGAGGGGATGGCTACACCTTC. As protein: CASSSPDRGDGYTF.

This clone has only a few counts. V and J are TRBV2 and TRBJ1-6; the D gene is possibly TRBD1 (6 bases). This CDR3 has 16 amino acids. The V gene's germline CDR1 is SNHLY and CDR2 FYNNEI. Trimming removed 6 bases from V and 0 bases from J, with 12 bases in between. This chain's CDR3 is CASRKRGYSYNSPLHF. As DNA, the CDR3 is TGTGCCAGCAGAAAAAGGGGGTACTCCTATAATTCACCCCTCCACTTT.

This clone appeared once. CDR3 nucleotides: TGTGCCAGCAGCTTTTATAGTGAGAATTCACCCCTCCACTTT. It specifies CASSFYSENSPLHF. V usage is TRBV7-6 and J usage is TRBJ1-6; no firm D call. The CDR3 is made up of 14 amino acids. V lost 3 bases and J lost 7, with 10 bases in between. CDR1 and CDR2 (germline): SGHVS, FNYEAQ.

V is TRBV15 and J is TRBJ2-1; 11 bases are a match to TRBD2. V lost 0 bases to trimming and J lost 9 bases; unmatched junction nucleotides: 4. This CDR3 is 15 amino acids long. In germline, CDR1 is LNHNV, CDR2 YYDKDF (reference sequence). The CDR3: CATSRDSGGAGEQFF. The CDR3 DNA sequence: TGTGCCACCAGCAGAGATAGCGGGGGGGCGGGTGAGCAGTTCTTC.

The chain recombines TRBV4-1 with TRBJ2-2; no clear D. In germline, CDR1 is MGHRA, CDR2 YSYEKL. The CDR3 contains 14 residues. The V and J ends lost 0 bases and 4 bases respectively, with 6 bases between them. CDR3 sequence (DNA): TGCGCCAGCAGCCAAGACTCCCCCACCGGGGAGCTGTTTTTT. It codes for CASSQDSPTGELFF.